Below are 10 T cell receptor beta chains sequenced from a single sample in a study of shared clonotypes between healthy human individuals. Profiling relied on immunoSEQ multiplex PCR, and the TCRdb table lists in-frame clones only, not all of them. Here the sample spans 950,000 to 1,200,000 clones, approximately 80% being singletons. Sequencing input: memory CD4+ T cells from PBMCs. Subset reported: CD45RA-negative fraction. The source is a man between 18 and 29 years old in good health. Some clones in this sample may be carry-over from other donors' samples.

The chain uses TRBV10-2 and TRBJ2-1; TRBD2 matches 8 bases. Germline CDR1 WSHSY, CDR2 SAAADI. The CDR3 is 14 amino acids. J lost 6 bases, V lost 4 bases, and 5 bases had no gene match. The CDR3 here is CASSAYSGANEQFF. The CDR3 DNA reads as TGCGCCAGCAGTGCATATAGCGGGGCCAATGAGCAGTTCTTC.

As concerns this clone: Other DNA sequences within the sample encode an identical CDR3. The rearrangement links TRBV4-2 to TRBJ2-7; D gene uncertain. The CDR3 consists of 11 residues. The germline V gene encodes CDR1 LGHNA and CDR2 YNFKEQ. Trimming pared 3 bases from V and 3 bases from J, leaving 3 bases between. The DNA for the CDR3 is TGTGCCAGCAGCCAGAACTACGAGCAGTACTTC. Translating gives CASSQNYEQYF.

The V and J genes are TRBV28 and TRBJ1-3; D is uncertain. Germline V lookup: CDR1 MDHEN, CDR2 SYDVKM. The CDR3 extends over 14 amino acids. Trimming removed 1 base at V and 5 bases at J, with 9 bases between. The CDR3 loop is CASSLSIERNTIYF. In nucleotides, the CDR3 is TGTGCCAGCAGTTTATCCATCGAACGAAACACCATATATTTT.

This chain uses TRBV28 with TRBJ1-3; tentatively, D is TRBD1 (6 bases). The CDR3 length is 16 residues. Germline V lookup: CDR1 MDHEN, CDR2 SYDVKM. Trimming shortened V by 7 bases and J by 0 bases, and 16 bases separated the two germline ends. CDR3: CASIWSGQSSGNTIYF. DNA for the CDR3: TGTGCCAGCATCTGGTCCGGACAGAGCTCTGGAAACACCATATATTTT.

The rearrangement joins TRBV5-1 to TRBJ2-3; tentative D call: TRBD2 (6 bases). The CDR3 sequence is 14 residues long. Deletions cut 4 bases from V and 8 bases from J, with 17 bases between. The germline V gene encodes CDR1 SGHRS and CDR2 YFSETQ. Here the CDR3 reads CASSHTSSLGTQYF. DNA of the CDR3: TGCGCCAGCAGCCATACTAGCTCCCTGGGTACGCAGTATTTT.

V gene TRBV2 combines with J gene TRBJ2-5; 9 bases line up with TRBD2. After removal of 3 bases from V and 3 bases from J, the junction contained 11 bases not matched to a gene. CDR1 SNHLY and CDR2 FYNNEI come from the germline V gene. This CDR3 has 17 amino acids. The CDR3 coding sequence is TGTGCCAGCAGTGAGCGGGAGGGCCCTGGGGAAAAAGAGACCCAGTACTTC. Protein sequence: CASSEREGPGEKETQYF.

The CDR3 DNA reads as TGTGCCAGCAGTTTCGCCTCGGGGATTAATGAAAAACTGTTTTTT. Translation: CASSFASGINEKLFF. The chain employs TRBV28 and TRBJ1-4, with D unclear. Germline-derived CDR1 and CDR2 are MDHEN and SYDVKM. V lost 3 bases and J 4 bases, leaving 12 bases between the germline ends. The CDR3 sequence is 15 residues long.

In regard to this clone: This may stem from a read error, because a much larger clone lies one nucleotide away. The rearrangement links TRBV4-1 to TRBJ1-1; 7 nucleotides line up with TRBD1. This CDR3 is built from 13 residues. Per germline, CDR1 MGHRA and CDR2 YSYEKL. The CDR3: CASSRDSYTESFF. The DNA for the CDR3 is TGCGCCAGCAGCCGGGACAGTTACACTGAATCTTTCTTT.

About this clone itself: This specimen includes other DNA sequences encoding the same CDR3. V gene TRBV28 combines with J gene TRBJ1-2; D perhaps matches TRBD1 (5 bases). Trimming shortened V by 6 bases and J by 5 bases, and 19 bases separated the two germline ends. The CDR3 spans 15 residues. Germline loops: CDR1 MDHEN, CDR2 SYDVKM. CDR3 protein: CASSLGTGVEYGYTF. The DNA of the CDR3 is TGTGCCAGCAGCTTAGGAACGGGGGTCGAGTATGGCTACACCTTC.

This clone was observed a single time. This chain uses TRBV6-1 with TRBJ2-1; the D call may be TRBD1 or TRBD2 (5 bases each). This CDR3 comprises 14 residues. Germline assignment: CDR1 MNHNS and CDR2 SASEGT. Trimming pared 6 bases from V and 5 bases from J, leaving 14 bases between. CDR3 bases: TGTGCCAGCAGCGCCCAGGGAGCAGACAATGAGCAGTTCTTC. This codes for CASSAQGADNEQFF.